The clone carrying this TCR beta chain came up a few times. This sample was taken from a study of cytomegalovirus exposure and HLA in healthy donors. The V gene lost 10 bases and the J gene lost 4 bases, with 19 bases spanning the gap. The CDR3 sequence is 15 residues long. Germline CDR1 reads MDHEN; CDR2 reads SYDVKM. Primers: 60 Vbeta forward and 13 Jbeta reverse. The table came from immunoSEQ multiplex PCR; TCRdb's copy has only in-frame clones and leaves some out. The sample lists some 120,000 clones, about four fifths occurring once. Specimen: PBMCs. This chain connects TRBV28 to TRBJ1-4; D is undetermined. The clonotype originates from a man aged 30 to 39 in good health and CMV-seronegative. The CDR3 sequence is CATTPPWRGNEKLFF. The CDR3 DNA follows: TGTGCCACTACCCCCCCGTGGAGAGGTAATGAAAAACTGTTTTTT.